The present T cell receptor (beta chain) was sequenced within a study of blood T cells in healthy people across ages. Overall study findings and caveats: Long-lived and aged donors differed, with more naive CD4+ cells and higher diversity in the long-lived.

Then a second PCR, running roughly 6 to 11 cycles, was carried out with a sample-barcoded 5' primer and a J-beta primer mix. One entry per CDR3 protein results from TCRdb running MiXCR on the 5' RACE reads. The table shows 710,000 or so distinct CDR3 sequences, with 32% occurring only once. Details on this clonotype: Antigen specificity is unknown. One end of the junction varies from germline; a read error may be responsible.

The receptor comes from a woman older than 75 in good health. The sequenced sample was blood.

CDR3 DNA sequence: TGTGTCAGCAGCAGCGGGGAGACCCAGTACTTC. Its translation: CVSSSGETQYF. This chain joins TRBV3-1 and TRBJ2-5, with TRBD2 as a possible D gene (6 bases). This CDR3 spans 11 amino acids. Germline V gives CDR1 LGHDT, CDR2 YNNKEL (reference sequence).